This T cell receptor beta chain was found in a study of T cell responses to AZD1222 COVID-19 vaccine. The study, taken as a whole, reports: Once two AZD1222 doses were given, Spike-specific TCR breadth and depth went up.

Germline CDR1 reads SGHRS; CDR2 reads YFSETQ. The CDR3 is 14 residues long. V lost 4 bases and J lost 4, with 12 bases in between. Concerning this clone itself: Its specificity is not known.

Only in-frame clones appear in the TCRdb table, and some are missing; sequencing was by immunoSEQ multiplex PCR. The table shows 150,000 to 200,000 clones, with 90% to 95% occurring only once. The sequence was obtained from an adult who received the AZD1222 COVID-19 vaccine. This chain uses TRBV5-1 with TRBJ2-1; no definite D call. Sequencing was performed on peripheral blood, taken 28 days after the second AZD1222 dose. The DNA for the CDR3 is TGCGCCAGCAGCGTGGGGTTTGGTTACAATGAGCAGTTCTTC. Amino acid sequence: CASSVGFGYNEQFF.